These 2 T cell receptor beta chains were all obtained from the same sample, sequenced in a study of cytomegalovirus exposure and HLA in healthy donors. The PCR employed 60 Vbeta primers together with 13 Jbeta primers. Produced via immunoSEQ multiplex PCR; TCRdb's table is partial and in-frame only. This sample has about 140,000 clones, with around 80% found just once. The sequencing input was PBMCs. These receptors came from a man aged 18 to 30 in good health and CMV-seropositive.

V usage is TRBV29-1 and J usage is TRBJ1-2; 8 nucleotides match TRBD1. In germline, CDR1 is SQVTM, CDR2 ANQGSEA. This CDR3 has 11 residues. J gave up 7 bases and V 6 bases, and 4 bases lay outside the gene matches. The CDR3 DNA follows: TGCAGCGTAAACAGGGGGGGTGGCTACACCTTC. It is translated as CSVNRGGGYTF.

This clone was seen only once. The chain recombines TRBV5-1 with TRBJ2-7, with TRBD1 matching 8 bases. CDR1 and CDR2 (germline): SGHRS, YFSETQ. This CDR3 is built from 15 residues. The V and J ends lost 5 bases and 3 bases, in that order; junction bases with no gene match: 10. The CDR3 is CASRSRAGGFYEQYF. For the CDR3, the DNA is TGCGCCAGCAGATCGCGGGCAGGGGGCTTCTACGAGCAGTACTTC.